The 5 T cell receptor beta chains below all came from one sample that was sequenced in a study of long-term antiretroviral therapy in people with HIV. Version v3.0 of the immunoSEQ assay was performed at survey level. Measured with immunoSEQ multiplex PCR; TCRdb has only the in-frame clones, and not every one. The data show about 39,000 clones, roughly nine tenths seen once. Sequencing was performed on unsorted PBMCs, taken 1.2 years after starting antiretroviral therapy. All receptors derive from a woman between 45 and 60 years old with HIV.

A word on this clone: This specimen includes other DNA sequences encoding the same CDR3. The chain carries TRBV25-1 and TRBJ1-1; 7 nucleotides line up with TRBD1. J lost 5 bases, V lost 7 bases, and 1 base had no gene match. The CDR3 totals 11 residues. Germline CDR1 reads MGHDK; CDR2 reads SYGVNS. CDR3 DNA: TGTGCCAGCAACAGGGGAACTGAAGCTTTCTTT. Translating gives CASNRGTEAFF.

J is TRBJ2-3 and V is TRBV2; no reliable D call. The CDR3 consists of 12 residues. Germline V gene data show CDR1 as SNHLY and CDR2 as FYNNEI. V was trimmed by 9 bases and J by 5 bases, leaving 12 bases between them. The CDR3 loop reads CARGPRRDTQYF. In nucleotides, the CDR3 is TGTGCCAGAGGACCCCGGAGAGATACGCAGTATTTT.

This clone appeared a single time. The genes are TRBV25-1 and TRBJ1-4; D possibly corresponds to TRBD1 (5 bases). The length of the CDR3 is 13 residues. V was shortened by 3 bases and J by 8 bases, with 10 bases between the two germline ends. Per germline, CDR1 MGHDK and CDR2 SYGVNS. The CDR3 nucleotides are TGTGCCAGCAGTGAGGGGGGTCGCGAAAAACTGTTTTTT. Protein sequence: CASSEGGREKLFF. The full variable domain, rest sourced from reference TRBV25-1 and TRBJ1-4, is EADIYQTPRYLVIGTGKKITLECSQTMGHDKMYWYQQDPGMELHLIHYSYGVNSTEKGDLSSESTVSRIRTEHFPLTLESARPSHTSQYLCASSEGGREKLFFGSGTQLSVL.

The gene calls are TRBV5-4 and TRBJ2-7, with a weak D call TRBD2 (5 bases). Germline values: CDR1 SGHNT, CDR2 YYREEE (reference sequence). This CDR3 comprises 13 residues. The V end lost 3 bases, the J end lost 6 bases, and 13 bases lay between the germline ends. The CDR3 loop is CASSSIGSPEQYF. The CDR3 nucleotides are TGTGCCAGCAGCTCGATAGGGAGTCCCGAGCAGTACTTC.

The rearrangement links TRBV19 to TRBJ1-5; 11 nucleotides align to TRBD1. The CDR3 covers 14 residues. Germline assignment: CDR1 LNHDA and CDR2 SQIVND (reference sequence). The V and J ends lost 7 bases and 6 bases, in that order; junction bases with no gene match: 5. CDR3: CASTWTGGSQPQHF. The CDR3, as DNA: TGTGCCAGTACTTGGACAGGGGGCAGTCAGCCCCAGCATTTT.